This TCR beta chain was sequenced in a study of blood T cell repertoires in COVID-19. Study overall: COVID-19 samples, acute and convalescent, were from the United States, Italy and Spain.

As processed by the authors: Amplification from reference gene primers served as the basis for estimated nucleated cell counts. Measured with immunoSEQ multiplex PCR; TCRdb has only the in-frame clones, and not every one. V, J and clone size reflect that table, while D and trimming were determined from the DNA. The data contain 270,000 or so clones, about 81% of them singletons. Germline V CDR1 and CDR2: SGHAT, FQNNGV. With 4 bases removed from V and 9 bases from J, the gap between germline ends came to 16 bases. The CDR3 loop spans 15 amino acids. The sample consisted of peripheral blood. The V gene is TRBV11-2, the J gene TRBJ1-6; TRBD1 is a possible D gene (6 bases). This clonotype originated in a human donor with COVID-19, enrolled during active disease. The donor label of this sample is uncertain. CDR3 loop: CASSSSTGSSSPLHF. As DNA, the CDR3 is TGTGCCAGCAGCTCTTCCACAGGGTCGAGTTCACCCCTCCACTTT.